Below, one TCR beta chain is given with its context. The data were produced by immunoSEQ multiplex PCR, yet TCRdb's version contains in-frame clones alone and is incomplete. The data show thousands of clones, about 83% seen once. This sample is part of a study of T cell repertoires in ileal Crohn's disease. Study-level background: At surgery, roughly 35% of patients smoked, with median disease duration about 7.9 years.

Sequencing used ileal tissue. The receptor comes from an adult with Crohn's disease.

CDR3 loop: CASSYSGGTGELFF. The DNA of the CDR3 is TGTGCCAGCAGTTACTCCGGGGGCACCGGGGAGCTGTTTTTT. The chain is built from TRBV6-5 and TRBJ2-2, with D tentatively TRBD2 (6 bases). Trimming removed 0 bases at V and 4 bases at J, with 6 bases between. This CDR3 contains 14 residues. Germline lookup yields CDR1 MNHEY and CDR2 SVGAGI.